This T cell receptor (beta chain) was recorded in a study of T cells after yellow fever vaccination. This clonotype has ten or more counts. Template switching by 5'RACE produced TCR cDNA, adding a universal primer site and UMIs. TCRdb fed the 5' RACE reads into MiXCR, producing one record per CDR3 protein. Altogether more than 250,000 distinct CDR3 sequences are present, roughly 6.8% being singletons, with the ten largest covering around 17%. V was cut by 4 bases and J by 1 base, with 2 bases left in between. Per germline, CDR1 MNHEY and CDR2 SVGEGT. This CDR3 has 13 amino acids. The receptor comes from a man between 18 and 35 years old who received the YFV17D yellow fever vaccine. The specimen comprised PBMCs, sampled about 49 days after the first yellow fever vaccination. This sequence joins TRBV6-2 or TRBV6-3 and TRBJ2-6, with D hard to call. This CDR3 reads CASSWSGANVLTF. CDR3 in DNA: TGTGCCAGCAGTTGGTCTGGGGCCAACGTCCTGACTTTC.